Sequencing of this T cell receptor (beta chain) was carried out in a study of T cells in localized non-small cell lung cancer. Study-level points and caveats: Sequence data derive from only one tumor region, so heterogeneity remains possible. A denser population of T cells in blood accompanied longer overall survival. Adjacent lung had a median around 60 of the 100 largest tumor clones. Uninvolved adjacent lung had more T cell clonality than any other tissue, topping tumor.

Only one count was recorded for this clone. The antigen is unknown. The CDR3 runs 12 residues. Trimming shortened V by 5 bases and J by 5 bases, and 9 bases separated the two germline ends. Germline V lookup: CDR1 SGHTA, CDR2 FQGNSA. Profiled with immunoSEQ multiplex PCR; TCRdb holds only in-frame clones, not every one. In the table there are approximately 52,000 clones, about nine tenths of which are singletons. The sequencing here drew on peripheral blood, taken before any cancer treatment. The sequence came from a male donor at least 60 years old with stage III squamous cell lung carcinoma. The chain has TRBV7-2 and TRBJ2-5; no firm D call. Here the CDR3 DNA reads TGTGCCAGCAGCCGGGCCGCGGAGACCCAGTACTTC. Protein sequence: CASSRAAETQYF.